The 25 T cell receptor beta chains listed next were all sequenced from one sample in a study of blood T cell repertoires in COVID-19. Assay: immunoSEQ multiplex PCR; the TCRdb copy retains only in-frame clones and omits some. Of about 370,000 clones listed, 85% to 90% are singletons. The sequencing sample was made of PBMCs or T cells enriched from blood (not recorded which). The receptor set was obtained from a young man who had recovered from COVID-19.

The sample holds a few counts of this clone. J is TRBJ1-5 and V is TRBV2; TRBD1 matches 8 bases. Germline V gene data show CDR1 as SNHLY and CDR2 as FYNNEI. The CDR3 loop spans 16 amino acids. J gave up 7 bases and V 2 bases, and 10 bases lay outside the gene matches. CDR3 loop: CASSELGTGNIQPQHF. The CDR3 DNA reads TGTGCCAGCAGTGAATTAGGGACAGGTAACATCCAGCCCCAGCATTTT.

The CDR3 DNA sequence: TGTGCCAGCAGCTCTGGGGCGGGAGGAAACAATGAGCAGTTCTTC. This sequence encodes CASSSGAGGNNEQFF. V and J are TRBV11-3 and TRBJ2-1; TRBD2 aligns across 8 bases. The CDR3 is 15 amino acids. The J segment lost 5 bases and the V segment lost 4 bases, leaving 7 bases of the junction unmatched. In germline, CDR1 is SGHNT, CDR2 YENEEA.

The chain's CDR3 is CASSVSYSNQPQHF. The CDR3 DNA is TGTGCCAGTAGTGTGTCCTATAGCAATCAGCCCCAGCATTTT. The genes are TRBV19 and TRBJ1-5; D unresolved. The V end lost 5 bases, the J end lost 0 bases, and 8 bases lay between the germline ends. The CDR3 extends over 14 amino acids. The germline V gene encodes CDR1 LNHDA and CDR2 SQIVND (reference sequence).

CDR3 in amino acids: CASSLVTDGGQPQHF. The CDR3, as DNA: TGTGCCAGCAGCTTAGTCACCGACGGGGGTCAGCCCCAGCATTTT. The chain links TRBV7-8 to TRBJ1-5; TRBD1 is a possible D gene (5 bases). Trimming removed 1 base at V and 6 bases at J, with 13 bases between. Germline V gene sequence: CDR1 SGHVS, CDR2 FQNEAQ. The CDR3 sequence is 15 residues long.

This chain uses TRBV27 with TRBJ2-3, with TRBD2 matching over 9 bases. Looked up from germline, CDR1 is MNHEY and CDR2 is SMNVEV (reference sequence). Losses at the gene ends were 5 bases for V and 3 bases for J; bases not matched to a gene: 9. This CDR3 spans 16 amino acids. The CDR3 loop is CASSLTAGGGTDTQYF. For the CDR3, the DNA is TGTGCCAGCAGTCTCACAGCGGGAGGAGGGACAGATACGCAGTATTTT.

The chain employs TRBV9 and TRBJ2-7; D may be TRBD1 (6 bases). This CDR3 has 16 residues. CDR1 SGDLS and CDR2 YYNGEE come from the germline V gene. V lost 4 bases, J lost 0 bases, and 17 bases lay in between. CDR3 loop: CASSPRGDRSSYEQYF. Here the CDR3 DNA reads TGTGCCAGCAGCCCCCGAGGTGACAGGTCCTCCTACGAGCAGTACTTC. The complete variable domain, with remaining parts taken from reference TRBV9 and TRBJ2-7, reads DSGVTQTPKHLITATGQRVTLRCSPRSGDLSVYWYQQSLDQGLQFLIQYYNGEERAKGNILERFSAQQFPDLHSELNLSSLELGDSALYFCASSPRGDRSSYEQYFGPGTRLTVT.

V usage is TRBV5-1 and J usage is TRBJ1-2; D may be TRBD1 (5 bases). The V gene's germline CDR1 is SGHRS and CDR2 YFSETQ. Trimming took off 4 bases at V and 7 bases at J, with 17 bases between the two ends. The CDR3 consists of 14 residues. The CDR3 coding sequence is TGCGCCAGCAGCCTTTCCCGACAGTCTGGTGGCTACACCTTC. It codes for CASSLSRQSGGYTF.

The V and J genes are TRBV29-1 and TRBJ2-2, with 7 bases fitting TRBD2. The CDR3 totals 16 residues. CDR1 SQVTM and CDR2 ANQGSEA come from the germline V gene. V trimming: 0 bases; J trimming: 5 bases; junction bases outside the gene matches: 9. The CDR3 sequence is CSVEERGISGTGELFF. The CDR3 coding sequence is TGCAGCGTTGAAGAACGCGGGATTAGCGGGACCGGGGAGCTGTTTTTT.

This chain connects TRBV19 to TRBJ2-1; 11 positions agree with TRBD1. The germline V gene encodes CDR1 LNHDA and CDR2 SQIVND (reference sequence). This CDR3 has 15 residues. V trimming: 3 bases; J trimming: 5 bases; junction bases outside the gene matches: 3. The CDR3 reads CASSIGQGANNEQFF. The CDR3 nucleotides read TGTGCCAGTAGTATCGGACAGGGGGCAAACAATGAGCAGTTCTTC.

The chain carries TRBV30 and TRBJ2-2, with 9 bases aligning to TRBD2. Germline CDR1 is GTSNPN and CDR2 is SVGIG (reference sequence). The CDR3 is 15 residues long. With 0 bases clipped from V and 5 bases from J, the junction kept 4 bases outside the gene matches. The CDR3 spells CAWSVVAGVTGELFF. Written as DNA, the CDR3 is TGTGCCTGGAGTGTCGTAGCGGGAGTTACCGGGGAGCTGTTTTTT. Combining the CDR3 with reference TRBV30 and TRBJ2-2 gives the whole variable domain SQTIHQWPATLVQPVGSPLSLECTVEGTSNPNLYWYRQAAGRGLQLLFYSVGIGQISSEVPQNLSASRPQDRQFILSSKKLLLSDSGFYLCAWSVVAGVTGELFFGEGSRLTVL.

V usage is TRBV7-2 and J usage is TRBJ2-7, with no clear D. Per the germline V gene, CDR1 is SGHTA and CDR2 is FQGNSA. The germline V and J ends were trimmed by 2 bases and 0 bases, with 8 bases remaining between them. This CDR3 is built from 14 residues. CDR3 sequence reads: CASSLSRSSYEQYF. The CDR3, as DNA: TGTGCCAGCAGCTTAAGCCGGAGCTCCTACGAGCAGTACTTC.

The chain couples TRBV28 to TRBJ2-1; D gene unclear. CDR3 length equals 16 residues. V gave up 6 bases and J gave up 8 bases, with 23 bases separating them. Germline-derived CDR1 and CDR2 are MDHEN and SYDVKM. The CDR3 DNA reads TGTGCCAGCAGACCCGACCACCGCGCAGGATTGGATGAGCAGTTCTTC. Protein: CASRPDHRAGLDEQFF.

The V and J genes are TRBV27 and TRBJ1-2; TRBD1 matches 12 bases. This CDR3 has 18 amino acids. The germline V gene encodes CDR1 MNHEY and CDR2 SMNVEV (reference sequence). V shed 2 bases, J shed 8 bases, and the junction held 15 bases outside the gene matches. In DNA, the CDR3 is TGTGCCAGCAGTTTACGGAGGGACAGGGGGCAGTTTGGGATGGGCTACACCTTC. Translation gives CASSLRRDRGQFGMGYTF.

This chain joins TRBV7-9 and TRBJ2-1; possibly TRBD2 for D (6 bases). V dropped 5 bases and J dropped 4 bases, with 12 bases sitting between them. Germline CDR1 SEHNR, CDR2 FQNEAQ (reference sequence). This CDR3 has 14 residues. CDR3 protein: CASSVWRDYNEQFF. The CDR3 coding sequence is TGTGCCAGCAGCGTCTGGCGGGATTACAATGAGCAGTTCTTC.

The chain employs TRBV9 and TRBJ1-1; tentative D call: TRBD1 (5 bases). The CDR3 covers 13 residues. The V gene lost 1 base and the J gene lost 8 bases, with 12 bases spanning the gap. Germline lookup yields CDR1 SGDLS and CDR2 YYNGEE. Here the CDR3 reads CASSVRKEGEAFF. Written as DNA, the CDR3 is TGTGCCAGCAGCGTAAGAAAGGAGGGGGAAGCTTTCTTT. Drawing the rest from reference TRBV9 and TRBJ1-1, the complete variable domain is DSGVTQTPKHLITATGQRVTLRCSPRSGDLSVYWYQQSLDQGLQFLIQYYNGEERAKGNILERFSAQQFPDLHSELNLSSLELGDSALYFCASSVRKEGEAFFGQGTRLTVV.

The chain uses TRBV5-6 and TRBJ2-7; no firm D call. Germline CDR1 and CDR2: SGHDT and YYEEEE. The CDR3 extends over 12 amino acids. V was trimmed by 2 bases and J by 6 bases, leaving 9 bases between them. This CDR3 is CASSLDTSEQYF. The CDR3 DNA reads as TGTGCCAGCAGCTTAGACACATCCGAGCAGTACTTC.

The rearrangement joins TRBV18 to TRBJ1-2, with a weak D call TRBD1 (6 bases). Germline CDR1 and CDR2: KGHSH and LQKENI. The V end was cut by 6 bases, the J end by 8 bases, with 16 bases between. The length of the CDR3 is 13 residues. This chain's CDR3 is CASSPHRDGGYTF. In DNA form, the CDR3 reads TGTGCCAGCTCCCCCCACAGGGACGGAGGCTACACCTTC.

This sequence joins TRBV28 and TRBJ2-7, with D possibly TRBD2 on 7 matching bases. Trimming removed 11 bases from V and 6 bases from J, with 20 bases in between. There are 13 residues in the CDR3. Germline CDR1 reads MDHEN; CDR2 reads SYDVKM. CDR3 amino acids: CAWRGGGIGEQYF. The CDR3 DNA is TGTGCCTGGAGGGGGGGAGGAATAGGCGAGCAGTACTTC.

This chain connects TRBV19 to TRBJ2-3, with D possibly being TRBD2 (7 bases). V lost 6 bases, J lost 5 bases, and 18 bases lay in between. Per the germline V gene, CDR1 is LNHDA and CDR2 is SQIVND (reference sequence). There are 15 residues in the CDR3. In nucleotides, the CDR3 is TGTGCCAGTAGGCATACGGGGGGCGCGATAGATACGCAGTATTTT. It encodes CASRHTGGAIDTQYF.

For this clone: The same CDR3 arises from other DNA sequences in this sample as well. This CDR3 reads CASSPGDYGYTF. In DNA, the CDR3 is TGTGCCAGCAGCCCAGGGGACTATGGCTACACCTTC. The genes are TRBV6-5 and TRBJ1-2; D perhaps matches TRBD1 (6 bases). CDR1 and CDR2 from the germline V gene are MNHEY and SVGAGI. The CDR3 sequence is 12 residues long. V was cut by 6 bases and J by 3 bases, with 8 bases left in between.

This chain uses TRBV9 with TRBJ2-5, with D possibly matching TRBD2 (7 bases). CDR3 length: 14 amino acids. Germline V CDR1 and CDR2: SGDLS, YYNGEE. With 4 bases removed from V and 4 bases from J, the gap between germline ends came to 14 bases. Here the CDR3 DNA reads TGTGCCAGCAGCCCTGGACTAGGGGGAGAGACCCAGTACTTC. It encodes CASSPGLGGETQYF.

J is TRBJ2-1 and V is TRBV19; 7 bases align to TRBD2. V lost 3 bases, J lost 15 bases, and 11 bases stayed unmatched. The CDR3 is 13 residues long. CDR1 and CDR2 (germline): LNHDA, SQIVND (reference sequence). CDR3 in amino acids: CASSIGLAASVFF. In nucleotides, the CDR3 is TGTGCCAGTAGTATTGGTCTAGCGGCCTCGGTGTTCTTC.

The V call is TRBV20-1, the J call TRBJ1-3; the D is unclear. The germline CDR1 and CDR2 sequences are DFQATT and SNEGSKA (reference sequence). The CDR3 loop spans 12 amino acids. V lost 3 bases, J lost 3 bases, and 6 bases lay in between. In nucleotides, the CDR3 is TGCAGTGCTAGTCTAGGTGGAAACACCATATATTTT. It is translated as CSASLGGNTIYF.

J is TRBJ2-7 and V is TRBV14; D possibly corresponds to TRBD1 (6 bases). The germline CDR1 and CDR2 sequences are SGHDN and FVKESK. V shed 4 bases and J shed 6 bases, with 13 bases lying between them. The CDR3 loop spans 13 amino acids. Here the CDR3 DNA reads TGTGCCAGCAGCCTTCGACAGGCAGGCGAGCAGTACTTC. Residues: CASSLRQAGEQYF.

The chain uses TRBV28 and TRBJ2-5, with 12 bases identical to TRBD2. Germline lookup yields CDR1 MDHEN and CDR2 SYDVKM. V shed 4 bases and J 5 bases; nucleotides not matched to a gene: 11. The length of the CDR3 is 17 residues. The CDR3 loop is CASSSWTSGKTTETQYF. In DNA, the CDR3 is TGTGCCAGCAGTTCCTGGACTAGCGGGAAGACTACGGAGACCCAGTACTTC.